This TCR beta chain was recorded in a study of T cell responses to AZD1222 COVID-19 vaccine (dated by TCRdb to the early 2020s). About the investigation overall: AZD1222 recipients with second doses at about 4 weeks or about 12 weeks were pooled, because spike-specific TCR depth and breadth did not differ between schedules. A total of under 250 trial participants underwent TCR sequencing, of whom roughly 210 had received two doses of AZD1222 and about 25 had received two doses of the MenACWY control vaccine. Trial participants were enrolled by age into subgroups of 18-55, 56-69 and 70-plus years, and around 140, 26 and 57 TCR-sequenced participants, respectively, were included in these subgroups.

The time point label of this sample denotes: baseline before first vaccination. Vaccinee samples were obtained from the UK trials COV001 and COV002, which included a single-blind randomized controlled phase 2/3 trial of AZD1222 (ChAdOx1 nCoV-19) in healthy adults. For TCRbeta chain sequencing, PBMC samples from trial participants were taken at day 0 and at day 28 after the second dose. The CDR3 regions of human TCRbeta chains were analyzed by immunosequencing. The study's own analysis went as follows. TCRs in the repertoires were compared against a reference library of SARS-CoV-2-specific TCRs that had been generated with the MIRA antigen-specificity platform. Breadth meant the fraction of unique TCRs that were SARS-CoV-2-associated, whereas depth meant the fraction of total T cells that were SARS-CoV-2-associated. Using the MIRA data, each spike-specific TCR was mapped to the spike region that the TCR reacts to and placed in a CD4 or CD8 class. Log10-transformed breadth and depth values were compared by one-way ANOVA with Sidak's multiple comparisons tests. TCRdb stores this immuneACCESS table with in-frame sequences only. Part of the clones is absent; in the studies checked, under half of the shortfall reflects unresolved V genes, and no reason is known for the rest. V, J and clone size reflect that table, while D and trimming were determined from the DNA. The sample table shows approximately 110,000 clones, and about 90% are seen once. The leading ten clones occupy 9.8% of the sample.

Overall results and qualifications from the work: Spike-specific TCR breadth and depth rose significantly after two AZD1222 doses compared with day 0 and with MenACWY recipients. Most participants were white British and females outnumbered males, and the authors suggested that clonal diversity may have been underestimated. CD4 TCRs associated with the vaccine covered the entire spike protein, and the dominant responses were in regions 160-218 and 743-854. In the small 56-69-year group, the increase in depth fell short of significance, most likely because of low power. Because no samples from the day 14 peak response were available, repertoires could be characterized only after the peak T cell response. Conclusions about previously exposed vaccinees are limited, since just a handful of AZD1222 recipients were seropositive for SARS-CoV-2 at baseline. Reportedly, almost half of the unique spike-specific TCRs recognized epitopes lying outside the regions that are mutated in the B.1.351 and B.1.1.7 variants.

V loses 6 bases of germline sequence and J loses 0 bases, and the interval between the two ends is 8 bases. The germline V gene encodes CDR1 MDHEN and CDR2 SYDVKM. Including cysteine and phenylalanine, the CDR3 has 13 amino acids. Only the CDR3 DNA is retained, 39 bases long and in frame from the first base. This clone has only one observation. Its antigen remains undetermined. No base quality information exists; no much larger clone differs at one position. The receptor chain draws on TRBV28 and TRBJ1-2, with the D segment identity uncertain. The specimen was peripheral blood, collected on day 0 of AZD1222 vaccination. This TCR was sampled from an adult in good health. The CDR3 in this case is CASRRNANYGYTF. In nucleotides, the sequence is TGTGCCAGCAGGCGCAACGCTAACTATGGCTACACCTTC.